These T cell receptor beta chains were read from a single sample in a study of beta chain features in type 1 diabetes. Here immunoSEQ multiplex PCR was the method, and the copy in TCRdb shows in-frame clones only, minus some. Of some 270,000 clones listed, roughly 8% are singletons. The source material was central memory CD4+ T cells from blood. The receptors originated from a woman between 18 and 30 years old in good health. The CDR3 runs from the conserved cysteine through the conserved F or W. The D gene is left open where the match is weak. The size entry is marked missing in some rows and otherwise reads once, few, many or a size class.

V gene	J gene	D gene	clone size	CDR3 DNA	CDR3 protein
TRBV14	TRBJ2-7	NA	few	TGTGCCAGCAGCCCCCGGACAGTGAGAACCTACGAGCAGTACTTC	CASSPRTVRTYEQYF
TRBV7-2	TRBJ1-2	NA	NA	TGTGCCAGCAGCCCCGGGTCCAGGGTTGGCTACACCTTC	CASSPGSRVGYTF
TRBV11-2	TRBJ2-2	NA	few	TGTGCCAGCAGCTTAGATCCCCAGGGCGGGGAGCTGTTTTTT	CASSLDPQGGELFF
TRBV11-3	TRBJ2-5	NA	NA	TGTGCCAGCAGCTTACAGATGCAAGAGACCCAGTACTTC	CASSLQMQETQYF
TRBV23-1	TRBJ2-4	NA	few	TGCGCCAGCAGTCAAACCTCGTTTGGGTATACAGCCAAAAACATTCAGTACTTC	CASSQTSFGYTAKNIQYF
TRBV7-9	TRBJ2-3	TRBD1	few	TGTGCCAGCAGCCCCTGGACAGGGTGGGGGGATACGCAGTATTTT	CASSPWTGWGDTQYF
TRBV19	TRBJ1-5	TRBD1	many	TGTGCCAGTACCGCCCAACAGGGGAATCAGCCCCAGCATTTT	CASTAQQGNQPQHF
TRBV28	TRBJ1-5	NA	many	TGTGCCAGCAGTTTATTAGCCAGGATTACAAATCAGCCCCAGCATTTT	CASSLLARITNQPQHF
TRBV12-5	TRBJ2-5	TRBD1	NA	TGTGCTAGTGGTAAGACGGGACAGGTAGAGACCCAGTACTTC	CASGKTGQVETQYF
TRBV15	TRBJ1-2	NA	few	TGTGCCACCGGGCCGGGGTACACGGGCTATGGCTACACCTTC	CATGPGYTGYGYTF
TRBV5-4	TRBJ1-1	TRBD1	few	TGTGCCAGCAGCCCGGACAGGCTCCGGGCTTTCTTT	CASSPDRLRAFF
TRBV6-1	TRBJ2-4	NA	NA	TGTGCCAGCCTCAAGGGGGTAACCAAAAACATTCAGTACTTC	CASLKGVTKNIQYF
TRBV29-1	TRBJ2-3	TRBD1	many	TGCAGCGTTGACCAGGGGGCCACAGATACGCAGTATTTT	CSVDQGATDTQYF
TRBV5-6	TRBJ1-2	NA	NA	TGTGCCAGCAGCTTGAGGGTGGCAGGAGATGGTCAGCGGCATGGCTACACCTTC	CASSLRVAGDGQRHGYTF
TRBV4-1	TRBJ2-3	NA	few	TGCGCCAGCAGCCAAGATGGGGGCACAGATACGCAGTATTTT	CASSQDGGTDTQYF
TRBV2	TRBJ2-1	NA	NA	TGTGCCACAGAACAGACCTCTGAGCAGTTCTTC	CATEQTSEQFF
TRBV7-9	TRBJ2-1	TRBD1	NA	TGTGCCAGCAGCGGCAGGACAGGTTCGGATGAGCAGTTCTTC	CASSGRTGSDEQFF
TRBV23-1	TRBJ1-1	NA	NA	TGCGCCAGCAGTCGAGCTTACCAAACAGTGAACACTGAAGCTTTCTTT	CASSRAYQTVNTEAFF
TRBV7-9	TRBJ1-1	NA	few	TGTGCCAGCAGCTTAGAGCAGGCTTACACTGAAGCTTTCTTT	CASSLEQAYTEAFF
TRBV4-3	TRBJ1-1	NA	NA	TGCGCCAGCAGCCCTGATGGCACAGGCCAGGAAGCTTTCTTT	CASSPDGTGQEAFF
TRBV11-2	TRBJ2-1	TRBD2	NA	TGTGCCAGCAGCTTAGGAGGGACTAGCGGCGGTACGTACAATGAGCAGTTCTTC	CASSLGGTSGGTYNEQFF
TRBV29-1	TRBJ2-3	TRBD1	few	TGCAGCGTTGAAGATCGGGACAGAACGCAGTATTTT	CSVEDRDRTQYF
TRBV4-3	TRBJ1-2	NA	NA	TGCGCCAGCAGCCAAAATCCGCAGGGCGGCTATGGCTACACCTTC	CASSQNPQGGYGYTF
TRBV5-1	TRBJ2-1	TRBD1	few	TGCGCCAGCTCCCGGGACAGCCCCTACAATGAGCAGTTCTTC	CASSRDSPYNEQFF
TRBV28	TRBJ2-1	TRBD1	NA	TGTGCCAGCAGTGTGTCGACCGGGACAGGGGCCAATGAGCAGTTCTTC	CASSVSTGTGANEQFF
TRBV7-9	TRBJ1-5	NA	many	TGTGCCAGCACCCCTGGGGAATCTCAGCCCCAGCATTTT	CASTPGESQPQHF
TRBV6-6	TRBJ2-4	NA	NA	TGTGCCAGCCATCTCGGGGAGGGCGACAGGCCGACATTGTACTTC	CASHLGEGDRPTLYF
TRBV27	TRBJ2-1	TRBD2	few	TGTGCCAGCAGCCAGACTAGCGGGAGGGCCATTGAGCAGTTCTTC	CASSQTSGRAIEQFF
TRBV11-3	TRBJ2-3	TRBD2	many	TGTGCCAGCAGCGCATGGACTAGCGGGGGGGCAGATACGCAGTATTTT	CASSAWTSGGADTQYF
TRBV7-9	TRBJ2-3	NA	NA	TGTGCCAGCAGCTTAAACGCAGGGACTCGCACAGATACGCAGTATTTT	CASSLNAGTRTDTQYF
TRBV2	TRBJ2-6	NA	few	TGTGCCAGCAGTGCCAGGCTTCTGATCTCTGGGGCCAACGTCCTGACTTTC	CASSARLLISGANVLTF
TRBV7-2	TRBJ2-7	NA	NA	TGTGCCAGCAGCTTAGCCCTCGTTCACGAGCAGTACTTC	CASSLALVHEQYF
TRBV18	TRBJ1-4	TRBD1	NA	TGTGCCAGCTCTCCAGGGGGTTTGGTGGAAAAACTGTTTTTT	CASSPGGLVEKLFF
TRBV27	TRBJ2-6	NA	few	TGTGCCAGCAGTCGAACCCAATTTAGAGGTAACCAACGCTCTGGGGCCAACGTCCTGACTTTC	CASSRTQFRGNQRSGANVLTF
TRBV11-2	TRBJ2-3	TRBD2	few	TGTGCCAGCAGCTTTTCTAGGACTAGCGGGGGGCTCACAGATACGCAGTATTTT	CASSFSRTSGGLTDTQYF
TRBV30	TRBJ2-6	NA	many	TGTGCCTGGACAGGGATCTCTGGGGCCAACGTCCTGACTTTC	CAWTGISGANVLTF
TRBV5-1	TRBJ2-5	NA	NA	TGCGCCAGCTCAATTCAAGAGACCCAGTACTTC	CASSIQETQYF
TRBV30	TRBJ2-5	NA	few	TGTGCCTGGAGGCTCTACAGGGGAGGGAGAGAGACCCAGTACTTC	CAWRLYRGGRETQYF
TRBV14	TRBJ2-3	NA	many	TGTGCCAGCAGCCCGTTAAGCACAGATACGCAGTATTTT	CASSPLSTDTQYF
TRBV2	TRBJ1-1	NA	few	TGTGCCAGCAGCGAAACCCCGGCCGATTCGACGGCCGCCGCTTTCTTT	CASSETPADSTAAAFF
TRBV5-1	TRBJ2-1	TRBD2	NA	TGCGCCAGCAGCCTTAGCGGGGACGACAATGAGCAGTTCTTC	CASSLSGDDNEQFF
TRBV29-1	TRBJ2-2	NA	few	TGCAGCGTTGCACTATTCGGGGCCGGGGAGCTGTTTTTT	CSVALFGAGELFF
TRBV5-1	TRBJ1-6	NA	NA	TGCGCCAGCCAACCCGACAGAATTTCACCCCTCCACTTT	CASQPDRISPLHF
TRBV27	TRBJ1-1	NA	NA	TGTGCCAGCAGTTTGAGTCGAGACACTGAAGCTTTCTTT	CASSLSRDTEAFF